This TCR beta chain was profiled in a study of beta chain features in type 1 diabetes. Isolated RNA was reverse transcribed in full, so expressed TCRB transcripts were sequenced. The repertoire was sequenced with immunoSEQ multiplex PCR; TCRdb's copy has only in-frame clones and lacks some. Altogether 41,000 or so clones are present, roughly 70% being singletons, with the ten largest covering more than 1.5%. This CDR3 contains 13 residues. The germline CDR1 and CDR2 sequences are SGHAT and FQNNGV. The germline V and J ends were trimmed by 6 bases and 6 bases, with 14 bases remaining between them. Sorting with CD45RO/CCR7/CD25/CD127/CD95/CD27 yielded naive, central memory, regulatory and stem-like memory CD4+ cells. A word on this clone: The target antigen is unknown.

Broader study findings: TCRB CDR3s were moderately but significantly shorter in Type 1 diabetes patients in all four CD4+ subsets. PCR may have favored shorter templates equally in patients and controls.

This clonotype originated in a man under 40 with type 1 diabetes. Some clones in this sample may be carry-over from other donors' samples. V and J are TRBV11-2 and TRBJ1-1; the D gene is possibly TRBD1 (6 bases). Material: Tregs from blood. The CDR3 DNA is TGTGCCAGCAGACAAACAGGGACCGCTGAAGCTTTCTTT. Protein product: CASRQTGTAEAFF.